The 17 T cell receptor beta chains presented below share a single source sample, sequenced in a study of Ad26.COV2.S vaccination and SARS-CoV-2 variants. Method: immunoSEQ multiplex PCR; TCRdb's copy keeps in-frame clones and lacks some. This sample has roughly 400,000 clones, with about 90% found just once. The treatment is: some 20 received Ad26.COV2.S at low or high dose, single or two shots; about 5 received placebo; per-sample allocation not given. On day 63 after the first injection, vaccine and placebo recipients gave samples. The material sequenced was peripheral blood, taken in a trial of Ad26.COV2.S vaccine versus placebo. The origin of the receptors is a person between 18 and 60 years old who received the Ad26.COV2.S COVID-19 vaccine or a placebo.

DNA for the CDR3: TGTGCCTGGGCTCTCGGGAGGGGGACATACAATGAGCAGTTCTTC. Translating gives CAWALGRGTYNEQFF. The chain combines TRBV30 with TRBJ2-1, with TRBD2 identical over 8 bases. The CDR3 length is 15 residues. Per the germline V gene, CDR1 is GTSNPN and CDR2 is SVGIG (reference sequence). V gave up 5 bases and J gave up 4 bases; unmatched junction bases: 10.

The table lists this clone with a count of one. The J gene is TRBJ2-7, the V gene TRBV7-9; the match to TRBD1 covers 8 bases. The CDR3 consists of 17 residues. Trimming took 4 bases from V and 2 from J; bases not matched to a gene: 13. Germline V lookup: CDR1 SEHNR, CDR2 FQNEAQ (reference sequence). CDR3 nucleotide sequence: TGTGCCAGCAGCTCCGACTCCGGGACAGGTGAGGCCTACGAGCAGTACTTC. Its protein product is CASSSDSGTGEAYEQYF.

The rearrangement links TRBV6-1 to TRBJ1-1; D gene uncertain. Germline V gives CDR1 MNHNS, CDR2 SASEGT. This CDR3 has 14 amino acids. V lost 2 bases, J lost 6 bases, and 13 bases lay in between. The CDR3 sequence is CASSEREGMAEAFF. DNA for the CDR3: TGTGCCAGCAGTGAAAGGGAGGGTATGGCTGAAGCTTTCTTT.

V gene TRBV5-1 combines with J gene TRBJ1-1; D call uncertain. Germline V gene sequence: CDR1 SGHRS, CDR2 YFSETQ. Trimming removed 2 bases from V and 0 bases from J, with 8 bases in between. The length of the CDR3 is 14 residues. The CDR3 reads CASSFTSMNTEAFF. The CDR3 coding sequence is TGCGCCAGCAGCTTCACATCCATGAACACTGAAGCTTTCTTT.

The genes are TRBV5-6 and TRBJ1-1; tentative D call: TRBD1 (5 bases). Deletions cut 0 bases from V and 6 bases from J, with 9 bases between. The CDR3 sequence is 13 residues long. CDR1 and CDR2 from the germline V gene are SGHDT and YYEEEE. The CDR3, as DNA: TGTGCCAGCAGCTTGGCTGTCAGGGCTGAAGCTTTCTTT. Residues: CASSLAVRAEAFF.

V and J are TRBV28 and TRBJ1-3, with TRBD1 matching 7 bases. The junction had 12 bases not matched to a gene; V was cut back by 7 bases and J by 15 bases. Germline CDR1 MDHEN, CDR2 SYDVKM. The CDR3 loop spans 12 amino acids. The CDR3 coding sequence is TGTGCCAGCACCCTCGGGACAGATCGTCCATATTTT. This gives the protein CASTLGTDRPYF.

The J gene is TRBJ2-2, the V gene TRBV6-5, with D perhaps matching TRBD1 (6 bases). This CDR3 spans 14 amino acids. V shed 8 bases and J shed 6 bases, with 16 bases lying between them. CDR1 MNHEY and CDR2 SVGAGI come from the germline V gene. Here the CDR3 reads CASGQGRTAGELFF. The CDR3 DNA reads TGTGCCAGCGGGCAGGGGCGGACGGCCGGGGAGCTGTTTTTT.

V gene TRBV11-2 combines with J gene TRBJ1-4; maybe TRBD1 (6 bases). V lost 2 bases, J lost 8 bases, and 9 bases lay in between. The CDR3 spans 13 residues. CDR1 and CDR2 from the germline V gene are SGHAT and FQNNGV. DNA of the CDR3: TGTGCCAGCAGCTTACAGGGGTCCGAAAAACTGTTTTTT. As protein: CASSLQGSEKLFF.

This rearrangement joins TRBV5-1 to TRBJ2-2, with D maybe TRBD2 (6 bases). The CDR3 length is 15 residues. Looked up from germline, CDR1 is SGHRS and CDR2 is YFSETQ. Trimming cost V 3 bases and J 5 bases, with 14 bases left between them. The CDR3, as DNA: TGCGCCAGCAGCTACCCCCAGGGAGGAACCGGGGAGCTGTTTTTT. Protein sequence: CASSYPQGGTGELFF.

The chain joins TRBV6-2 or TRBV6-3 to TRBJ2-1; the match to TRBD2 covers 10 bases. V was pared by 6 bases and J by 14 bases, with 19 bases of the junction left unmatched. The CDR3 extends over 16 amino acids. Germline V gene data show CDR1 as MNHEY and CDR2 as SVGEGT. The CDR3 DNA sequence: TGTGCCAGCAGCCCCCGAGCCCATCTAGCGGGAGAAGGGGAGTTCTTC. The encoded protein is CASSPRAHLAGEGEFF.

The rearrangement joins TRBV6-5 to TRBJ1-5, with 10 positions matching TRBD1. V shed 6 bases and J 7 bases; nucleotides not matched to a gene: 3. CDR3 size: 13 residues. From germline, CDR1 is MNHEY and CDR2 SVGAGI. The CDR3 reads CASRPGQGQPQHF. Here the CDR3 DNA reads TGTGCCAGCAGACCGGGACAGGGGCAGCCCCAGCATTTT.

This rearrangement joins TRBV14 to TRBJ2-3; D uncertain. V lost 4 bases and J lost 6, with 5 bases in between. Germline CDR1 reads SGHDN; CDR2 reads FVKESK. CDR3 size: 11 residues. The CDR3 is CASSPGDTQYF. In DNA, the CDR3 is TGTGCCAGCAGCCCCGGGGATACGCAGTATTTT. The whole variable domain, filled in from reference TRBV14 and TRBJ2-3, reads EAGVTQFPSHSVIEKGQTVTLRCDPISGHDNLYWYRRVMGKEIKFLLHFVKESKQDESGMPNNRFLAERTGGTYSTLKVQPAELEDSGVYFCASSPGDTQYFGPGTRLTVL.

In its sample, this clone was seen once. The chain is built from TRBV15 and TRBJ2-1; D might be TRBD1 (7 bases). The CDR3 consists of 16 residues. In germline, CDR1 is LNHNV, CDR2 YYDKDF (reference sequence). V lost 9 bases, J lost 1 base, and 19 bases lay in between. CDR3 bases: TGTGCCACAAAGCCAGGAGGGGGCATGTCCTACAATGAGCAGTTCTTC. Amino acids: CATKPGGGMSYNEQFF.

In DNA form, the CDR3 reads TGTGCCAGAAGACCCGGACAGGGCGACAATCAGCCCCAGCATTTT. This sequence encodes CARRPGQGDNQPQHF. The chain combines TRBV5-3 with TRBJ1-5, with 8 bases identical to TRBD1. TRBV5-3 carries the ORF label, with uncertain function. The V segment lost 5 bases and the J segment 3 bases; nucleotides outside the gene matches: 7. The CDR3 extends over 15 amino acids.

The V gene is TRBV19, the J gene TRBJ1-4; the D is unclear. The CDR3 is made up of 14 amino acids. Germline V gene lookup returns CDR1 LNHDA and CDR2 SQIVND (reference sequence). V dropped 10 bases and J dropped 0 bases, with 12 bases sitting between them. The CDR3 loop reads CATQDFATNEKLFF. The CDR3 DNA is TGTGCCACCCAGGACTTTGCAACTAATGAAAAACTGTTTTTT.

The chain recombines TRBV20-1 with TRBJ1-1; the D is unclear. V was clipped by 0 bases and J by 5 bases, with 4 bases between them. The CDR3 spans 11 residues. The germline gives CDR1 DFQATT, CDR2 SNEGSKA (reference sequence). DNA for the CDR3: TGCAGTGCTAGAGATCTGACTGAAGCTTTCTTT. Encoded protein: CSARDLTEAFF.

The rearrangement uses TRBV7-9 and TRBJ1-1; unclear D gene. Germline lookup yields CDR1 SEHNR and CDR2 FQNEAQ (reference sequence). The CDR3 length is 13 residues. V shed 3 bases and J shed 0 bases, with 5 bases lying between them. The CDR3 protein is CASSFNMNTEAFF. The CDR3 DNA reads as TGTGCCAGCAGCTTCAACATGAACACTGAAGCTTTCTTT.